What follows describes a single T cell receptor (beta chain). The data originate from a study of CD8 T cells in Susac syndrome. Germline-derived CDR1 and CDR2 are LNHNV and YYDKDF (reference sequence). This CDR3 region has 17 residues. The V end lost 3 bases, the J end lost 8 bases, and 20 bases lay between the germline ends. Random hexamers served to reverse transcribe roughly 0.5 to 1 ug RNA. TCRdb re-called the immunoSEQ multiplex PCR reads with MiXCR, one entry per CDR3 protein. The sample lists roughly 180,000 distinct CDR3 sequences; around 94% were seen once. The receptor was derived from a human donor with Susac syndrome. The chain couples TRBV15 to TRBJ1-6; D unresolved. Material for sequencing was CD4+ T cells from PBMCs. The CDR3 region has the DNA TGTGCCACCAGCAGGGGAAGACGGGAACGCGTGGATTCACCCCTCCACTTT. It encodes CATSRGRRERVDSPLHF.